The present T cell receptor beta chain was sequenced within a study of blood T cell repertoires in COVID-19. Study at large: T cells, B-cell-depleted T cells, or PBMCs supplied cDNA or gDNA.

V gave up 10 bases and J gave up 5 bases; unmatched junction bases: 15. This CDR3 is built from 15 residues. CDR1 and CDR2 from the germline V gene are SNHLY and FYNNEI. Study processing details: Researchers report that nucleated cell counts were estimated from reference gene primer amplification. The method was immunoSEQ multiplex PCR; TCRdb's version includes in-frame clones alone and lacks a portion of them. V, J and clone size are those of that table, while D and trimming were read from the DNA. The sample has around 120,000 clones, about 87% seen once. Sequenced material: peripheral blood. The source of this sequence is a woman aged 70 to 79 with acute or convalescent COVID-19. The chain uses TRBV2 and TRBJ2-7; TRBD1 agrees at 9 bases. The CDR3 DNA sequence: TGTGCCACCCAGCCGACCAGGGACAGGGTGAACGAGCAGTACTTC. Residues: CATQPTRDRVNEQYF.